This note documents a single T cell receptor (beta chain) sequence. Its antigen remains undetermined. The input lacks base qualities; no much larger clone sits a single base away. This sample was included in a study of PD-1 blockade in classical Hodgkin lymphoma (dated by TCRdb to about 2020). Describing the broader study: Nivolumab dosing was 3 mg/kg intravenously every 2 weeks, continuing until either disease progression or unacceptable toxicity. The study used TCR beta sequencing and CyTOF to define a peripheral blood immune signature of response to PD-1 blockade in classical Hodgkin lymphoma. Overall results and qualifications from the work: The study was restricted to a single clinical trial cohort, and the causes of repertoire differences, possibly disease activity or prior therapy, were left undefined. Diversity was lower in patients who began nivolumab less than 1 year after ASCT, so these patients were left out of later analyses to avoid confounding by immune reconstitution. Baseline TCR diversity was reported as lower in newly diagnosed patients than in healthy donors, and lower still in relapsed/refractory patients. A significant rise by C4D1 was seen in CD4+ but not CD8+ TCR diversity (p=0.0027 vs p=0.16), with the rise being most apparent in complete responders (p=0.02). Trial patients with a complete response had baseline diversity similar to that of newly diagnosed patients, while partial responders and progressors had significantly lower diversity.

Genomic DNA was extracted with the Qiagen DNeasy kit from unsorted PBMCs and from negatively selected CD4+ and CD8+ fractions. Amplification of TCR beta CDR3 regions was done by immunoSEQ multiplex PCR with primers that anneal to V and J segments. A synthetic immune receptor repertoire was used to minimize amplification bias, and any remaining bias was removed computationally after sequencing. The original methods were these. Repertoire diversity was quantified as the Shannon entropy index using custom Python scripts. The unsorted, CD4+ and CD8+ repertoires were each analyzed separately, with the exception of combined analyses, where CD4+ and CD8+ sequences were merged in silico. Clonal expansion was defined as a frequency increase of at least 2-fold after treatment compared with C1D1, and clones undetected at baseline were assigned a pseudocount of 0.5. Clones with 0 or 1 copy at C1D1 were defined as singleton clones, while clones with 2 or more copies were defined as non-singleton clones. Clones expanded in unsorted samples were labelled as CD4+, CD8+ or unknown by matching protein sequences in sorted samples from the same patient. Diversity changes from C1D1 to C4D1 were tested in paired samples using Wilcoxon tests. Imported from immuneACCESS, the table was reduced by TCRdb to in-frame sequences with V and J called. These copies leave out some clones; in studies compared against another copy, an unresolved V gene accounts for under half, and the cause of the remainder is not known. V and J calls and clone size follow that table, whereas D and trimming were derived from the DNA. The sample has 40,000 to 45,000 clones on record, around four fifths of them singletons. The leading ten clones occupy roughly 13% of the sample.

This specimen's time point label, interpreted: cycle 1 day 1 (C1D1), immediately before nivolumab initiation. Every trial patient had relapsed following autologous stem cell transplantation, and prior brentuximab vedotin exposure was what differed among cohorts A, B and C. The trial cohort included some 53 patients with relapsed/refractory classical Hodgkin lymphoma, and each patient had a best overall response of complete response, partial response or progressive disease. In the multi-cohort phase II CheckMate 205 trial, trial patients received single-agent nivolumab. An independent review committee assessed best overall response by applying the 2007 International Working Group response criteria. Trial PBMCs were obtained immediately prior to nivolumab initiation (C1D1) and on therapy at cycle 2 day 1 and cycle 4 day 1. After peripheral blood was drawn into 8 mL Vacutainer Cell Preparation Tubes, PBMCs were isolated by centrifugation and then cryopreserved.

This clonotype was obtained from a human donor with classical Hodgkin lymphoma. The source was peripheral blood mononuclear cells (PBMCs), collected at baseline.

In nucleotides, the sequence is TGTGCCAGCTCACCGCAGCGGGAAAACTACAATGAGCAGTTCTTC. This encodes CASSPQRENYNEQFF. The chain employs TRBV18 and TRBJ2-1; TRBD2 agrees with 7 junctional bases. CDR1 and CDR2 are drawn from the germline V gene: KGHSH, LQKENI. Including cysteine and phenylalanine, the CDR3 has 15 amino acids. Kept here is only the CDR3 DNA, which spans 45 bases and is read in frame from base 1. Relative to germline, V is missing 3 bases and J is missing 3 bases, with 5 bases of the junction outside any gene match.